This TCR beta chain was identified during a study of shared clonotypes between healthy human individuals. Those who donated were healthy HIV-negative adults, with no recent acute infections or vaccinations reported. The CD4+ fraction was divided into a CD45RA+ naive subset and a CD45RA-negative memory subset. Note on this clone: Antigen unknown.

Whole-study findings and limits: Generally, naive subsets came out with larger estimated richness than memory subsets. An anticipated effect of sequencing depth on clonotype sharing among donors was recognized.

The protocol was immunoSEQ multiplex PCR, while the TCRdb copy is restricted to in-frame clones and leaves out a portion. The top ten hold about 0.39% of the sample, which has roughly 2.2 million clones, more than 85% seen once. Looked up from germline, CDR1 is MRHNA and CDR2 is SNTAGT. V lost 0 bases to trimming and J lost 2 bases, with 13 bases between them. CDR3 size: 17 residues. Material: naive CD4+ T cells from PBMCs. Described subset: CD45RA+ positively selected. The source of this sequence is a man between 18 and 29 years old in good health. Some clones in this sample may be carry-over from other donors' samples. The chain couples TRBV6-4 to TRBJ1-4, with D unclear. CDR3 DNA sequence: TGTGCCAGCAGTGACTCTAACGGGCCGCGGACTAATGAAAAACTGTTTTTT. Translating gives CASSDSNGPRTNEKLFF.